Listed here are 15 T cell receptor beta chains from one sample, sequenced in a study of blood T cell repertoires in COVID-19. Assay: immunoSEQ multiplex PCR; the TCRdb copy retains only in-frame clones and omits some. This sample yields around 400,000 clones, of which around 87% are seen a single time; 2% to 2.5% belongs to the top ten. Sequences were obtained from peripheral blood. The receptors originated from a woman in her sixties or seventies with COVID-19, enrolled during active disease.

The count of this clone is one. This sequence joins TRBV2 and TRBJ2-6; 8 bases are a match to TRBD1. V shed 8 bases and J 1 base; nucleotides not matched to a gene: 13. CDR1 SNHLY and CDR2 FYNNEI come from the germline V gene. This CDR3 spans 18 amino acids. The CDR3 DNA reads TGTGCCAGCCTGATGGGGCCGAGACAGGGGTCTGGGGCCAACGTCCTGACTTTC. It yields the protein CASLMGPRQGSGANVLTF. The whole variable domain, remainder taken from reference TRBV2 and TRBJ2-6, is EPEVTQTPSHQVTQMGQEVILRCVPISNHLYFYWYRQILGQKVEFLVSFYNNEISEKSEIFDDQFSVERPDGSNFTLKIRSTKLEDSAMYFCASLMGPRQGSGANVLTFGAGSRLTVL.

V gene TRBV5-4 combines with J gene TRBJ1-1, with 11 bases that match TRBD1. The CDR3 has 16 amino acids. From germline, CDR1 is SGHNT and CDR2 YYREEE (reference sequence). V lost 1 base, J lost 7 bases, and 9 bases stayed unmatched. The CDR3, as DNA: TGTGCCAGCAGCTTGTCACTCCGGACAGGGGGCCATGAAGCTTTCTTT. Translating gives CASSLSLRTGGHEAFF. The entire variable domain, with the rest obtained from reference TRBV5-4 and TRBJ1-1, is as follows: ETGVTQSPTHLIKTRGQQVTLRCSSQSGHNTVSWYQQALGQGPQFIFQYYREEENGRGNFPPRFSGLQFPNYSSELNVNALELDDSALYLCASSLSLRTGGHEAFFGQGTRLTVV.

As to this clone: This sample also contains other DNA sequences that code for the same CDR3. This sequence joins TRBV7-9 and TRBJ1-5, with a tentative D call TRBD1 (5 bases). CDR3 size: 14 residues. V dropped 0 bases and J dropped 4 bases, with 7 bases sitting between them. Germline V gene lookup returns CDR1 SEHNR and CDR2 FQNEAQ (reference sequence). The CDR3 here is CASSLAAGNQPQHF. In DNA, the CDR3 is TGTGCCAGCAGCTTAGCGGCAGGGAATCAGCCCCAGCATTTT.

Of note for this clone: Distinct nucleotide sequences in the sample also encode this CDR3. V is TRBV25-1 and J is TRBJ1-2; unclear D gene. Trimming removed 1 base from V and 3 bases from J, with 6 bases in between. Germline values: CDR1 MGHDK, CDR2 SYGVNS. This CDR3 is built from 13 residues. In DNA, the CDR3 is TGTGCCAGCAGTGAATCTCGGGACTATGGCTACACCTTC. Translation gives CASSESRDYGYTF.

This chain links TRBV6-6 with TRBJ1-2; D gene ambiguous. The germline V gene has CDR1 MNHNY and CDR2 SVGAGI (reference sequence). This CDR3 has 14 amino acids. V dropped 9 bases and J dropped 0 bases, with 14 bases sitting between them. In DNA form, the CDR3 reads TGTGCCAGTTCGGCGGTAGCGTCTAACTATGGCTACACCTTC. It encodes CASSAVASNYGYTF.

The chain couples TRBV5-6 to TRBJ1-1; 7 nucleotides align to TRBD1. The CDR3 is 13 residues long. The V gene's germline CDR1 is SGHDT and CDR2 YYEEEE. Trimming cost V 4 bases and J 4 bases; bases outside gene matches: 4. CDR3 protein: CASSQGVSTEAFF. Here the CDR3 DNA reads TGTGCCAGCAGCCAGGGGGTTAGCACTGAAGCTTTCTTT.

The chain recombines TRBV11-2 with TRBJ2-7; unclear D gene. Trimming cost V 2 bases and J 4 bases, with 9 bases left between them. Germline CDR1 reads SGHAT; CDR2 reads FQNNGV. CDR3 length: 13 residues. In nucleotides, the CDR3 is TGTGCCAGCAGCTTATCGTCGGGTTACGAGCAGTACTTC. It encodes CASSLSSGYEQYF.

The genes are TRBV7-6 and TRBJ2-2; perhaps TRBD1 as D (6 bases). Trimming cost V 3 bases and J 6 bases, with 14 bases left between them. CDR1 and CDR2 from the germline V gene are SGHVS and FNYEAQ. There are 15 residues in the CDR3. The CDR3 spells CASSLRLTGPGELFF. The CDR3 DNA reads TGTGCCAGCAGCTTGAGACTAACAGGGCCCGGGGAGCTGTTTTTT.

This clone showed up just a few times. This chain uses TRBV7-3 with TRBJ2-1; possibly TRBD2 for D (6 bases). The CDR3 is made up of 13 amino acids. CDR1 SGHTA and CDR2 FQGTGA come from the germline V gene. V was trimmed by 2 bases and J by 5 bases, leaving 7 bases between them. CDR3 in amino acids: CASSLRLDNEQFF. DNA of the CDR3: TGTGCCAGCAGCTTACGACTAGACAATGAGCAGTTCTTC.

The rearrangement uses TRBV29-1 and TRBJ1-2; D is perhaps TRBD1 (6 bases). The CDR3 is 14 residues long. The V and J ends lost 3 bases and 3 bases respectively, with 14 bases between them. The germline V gene encodes CDR1 SQVTM and CDR2 ANQGSEA. This CDR3 reads CSVEDSTKDYGYTF. CDR3 nucleotides: TGCAGCGTTGAGGACAGCACGAAGGACTATGGCTACACCTTC.

This chain joins TRBV30 and TRBJ1-6; the D is unclear. Per the germline V gene, CDR1 is GTSNPN and CDR2 is SVGIG (reference sequence). The CDR3 spans 13 residues. V shed 1 base and J shed 7 bases, with 8 bases lying between them. CDR3 residues: CAWSGVANSPLHF. CDR3 bases: TGTGCCTGGAGTGGTGTGGCCAATTCACCCCTCCACTTT.

The gene calls are TRBV18 and TRBJ1-1, with 7 nucleotides matching TRBD1. The J segment lost 7 bases and the V segment lost 6 bases, leaving 11 bases of the junction unmatched. The CDR3 extends over 14 amino acids. Germline V gene data show CDR1 as KGHSH and CDR2 as LQKENI. The CDR3 coding sequence is TGTGCCAGCTCTCGCATTGACAGGGACGGTGAAGCTTTCTTT. Its protein product is CASSRIDRDGEAFF.

The chain uses TRBV11-2 and TRBJ1-6; D gene ambiguous. This CDR3 spans 14 amino acids. Germline CDR1 reads SGHAT; CDR2 reads FQNNGV. V was cut by 2 bases and J by 4 bases, with 6 bases left in between. The CDR3 coding sequence is TGTGCCAGCAGCTTATTCCCGTATAATTCACCCCTCCACTTT. It translates to CASSLFPYNSPLHF.

The J gene is TRBJ1-6, the V gene TRBV28; 7 bases are a match to TRBD1. The germline V gene encodes CDR1 MDHEN and CDR2 SYDVKM. J gave up 15 bases and V 5 bases, and 19 bases lay outside the gene matches. CDR3 size: 16 residues. Written as DNA, the CDR3 is TGTGCCAGCAGTCTCCTCGGTGGACAGGTTGATGAGATCCTCCACTTT. It translates to CASSLLGGQVDEILHF.

The CDR3 reads CASSYRDTAYNSPLHF. The CDR3 DNA reads as TGTGCCAGCAGCTACCGGGACACGGCCTATAATTCACCCCTCCACTTT. The chain links TRBV27 to TRBJ1-6, with D possibly being TRBD1 (6 bases). The V end was cut by 6 bases, the J end by 2 bases, with 14 bases between. CDR1 and CDR2 (germline): MNHEY, SMNVEV (reference sequence). The CDR3 has 16 residues.